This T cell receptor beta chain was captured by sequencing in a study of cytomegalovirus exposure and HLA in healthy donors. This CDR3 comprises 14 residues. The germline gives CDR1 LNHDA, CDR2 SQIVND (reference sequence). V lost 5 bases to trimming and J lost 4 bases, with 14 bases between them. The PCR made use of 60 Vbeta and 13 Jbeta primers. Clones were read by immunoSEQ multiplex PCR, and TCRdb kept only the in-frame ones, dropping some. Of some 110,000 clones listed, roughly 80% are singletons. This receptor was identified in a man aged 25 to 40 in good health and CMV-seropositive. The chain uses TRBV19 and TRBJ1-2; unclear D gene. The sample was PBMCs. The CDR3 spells CASSPRAGSYGYTF. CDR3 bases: TGTGCCAGTAGTCCCCGGGCGGGAAGCTATGGCTACACCTTC.